What follows are 18 T cell receptor beta chains derived from one specimen sequenced in a study of CD8 T cells in ankylosing spondylitis. TCRdb used MiXCR to reprocess the 5' RACE reads, holding one entry per CDR3 protein. Among about 340,000 distinct CDR3 sequences listed, about 20% were seen once. The sequenced sample consisted of blood, either unsorted or a sorted T cell fraction (not recorded which). These receptor sequences come from a male donor with ankylosing spondylitis or in good health (not recorded which).

This clonotype was seen ten or more times. This chain joins TRBV4-2 and TRBJ2-7; 7 positions agree with TRBD1. The CDR3 extends over 14 amino acids. CDR1 is LGHNA and CDR2 is YNFKEQ in the germline V gene. The trim removed 3 bases at V and 0 bases at J, leaving 2 bases unmatched. The CDR3 DNA reads as TGTGCCAGCAGCCAGGGGACAGCCTCCTACGAGCAGTACTTC. Translated: CASSQGTASYEQYF.

This clonotype was observed a few times. This rearrangement joins TRBV27 to TRBJ2-3, with 7 bases that match TRBD1. Germline CDR1 is MNHEY and CDR2 is SMNVEV (reference sequence). CDR3 length: 17 residues. V shed 4 bases and J 0 bases; nucleotides not matched to a gene: 10. The CDR3 here is CASSSTDRSPSTDTQYF. CDR3 bases: TGTGCCAGCAGTTCCACGGACAGGTCCCCTAGCACAGATACGCAGTATTTT.

The V gene is TRBV3-1, the J gene TRBJ2-7; 7 bases agree with TRBD1. The CDR3 totals 15 residues. V lost 6 bases to trimming and J lost 3 bases; unmatched junction nucleotides: 11. Germline values: CDR1 LGHDT, CDR2 YNNKEL (reference sequence). CDR3 DNA sequence: TGTGCCAGCAGTGGTTGGGACAGCACTGACTACGAGCAGTACTTC. This gives the protein CASSGWDSTDYEQYF.

This chain joins TRBV20-1 and TRBJ2-5; TRBD2 aligns across 8 bases. J gave up 1 base and V 0 bases, and 4 bases lay outside the gene matches. The germline V gene encodes CDR1 DFQATT and CDR2 SNEGSKA (reference sequence). The CDR3 runs to 15 residues. CDR3 coding DNA: TGCAGTGCTAGAGATCCGAGCGGGGGCCAAGAGACCCAGTACTTC. Amino acids: CSARDPSGGQETQYF.

This clonotype was found many times. The genes are TRBV12-3 or TRBV12-4 and TRBJ1-1; D unclear. V gave up 8 bases and J gave up 0 bases, with 16 bases separating them. The CDR3 has 15 amino acids. The CDR3 nucleotides are TGTGCCAGCGGGTCCGGGCTATTTATGAACACTGAAGCTTTCTTT. Translated: CASGSGLFMNTEAFF.

The V gene is TRBV10-3, the J gene TRBJ2-7; D remains unclear. The germline V and J ends were trimmed by 0 bases and 6 bases, with 6 bases remaining between them. The CDR3 totals 12 residues. Per germline, CDR1 ENHRY and CDR2 SYGVKD. The CDR3 coding sequence is TGTGCCATCAGTGAGTCGGCACCCGAGCAGTACTTC. The encoded protein is CAISESAPEQYF.

The rearrangement uses TRBV20-1 and TRBJ2-1; 7 nucleotides match TRBD2. With 0 bases clipped from V and 4 bases from J, the junction kept 6 bases outside the gene matches. Looked up from germline, CDR1 is DFQATT and CDR2 is SNEGSKA (reference sequence). There are 15 residues in the CDR3. The CDR3 reads CSARDSLAVYNEQFF. The CDR3 DNA sequence: TGCAGTGCTAGAGATAGTCTAGCGGTTTACAATGAGCAGTTCTTC.

V is TRBV5-1 and J is TRBJ2-7, with D perhaps matching TRBD2 (7 bases). V was cut by 3 bases and J by 5 bases, with 18 bases left in between. Germline V CDR1 and CDR2: SGHRS, YFSETQ. This CDR3 has 15 amino acids. The CDR3, as DNA: TGCGCCAGCAGCTCCTTTTGGGGGGGGGGCGACGAGCAGTACTTC. Protein sequence: CASSSFWGGGDEQYF.

In this sample, this clonotype turned up a few times. The rearrangement uses TRBV24-1 and TRBJ2-1; 14 bases align to TRBD2. The CDR3 length is 15 residues. V gave up 4 bases and J gave up 9 bases; unmatched junction bases: 4. In germline, CDR1 is KGHDR, CDR2 SFDVKD. The CDR3 reads CATSERLAGGSEQFF. The CDR3 DNA reads as TGTGCCACCAGTGAAAGACTAGCGGGGGGGAGTGAGCAGTTCTTC.

This clonotype occurred many times. The V gene is TRBV10-2, the J gene TRBJ2-1, with 8 nucleotides matching TRBD1. Germline lookup yields CDR1 WSHSY and CDR2 SAAADI. Losses at the gene ends were 3 bases for V and 12 bases for J; bases not matched to a gene: 13. CDR3 length: 15 residues. CDR3 protein: CASSEIAARGTGQFF. The CDR3 coding sequence is TGCGCCAGCAGTGAAATTGCGGCCCGGGGGACAGGGCAGTTCTTC.

This clonotype appeared a few times. This chain connects TRBV20-1 to TRBJ2-2; 8 bases match TRBD1. The CDR3 extends over 15 amino acids. Germline CDR1 reads DFQATT; CDR2 reads SNEGSKA (reference sequence). V was clipped by 0 bases and J by 1 base; unmatched bases: 1. DNA for the CDR3: TGCAGTGCTAGAGAGGACAGGGTGAACACCGGGGAGCTGTTTTTT. Protein sequence: CSAREDRVNTGELFF.

This clonotype has only a few counts. V is TRBV6-5 and J is TRBJ2-4, with no clear D. Germline CDR1 and CDR2: MNHEY and SVGAGI. Trimming shortened V by 2 bases and J by 1 base, and 15 bases separated the two germline ends. This CDR3 is 17 amino acids long. The CDR3 sequence: CASSYLNQVVAKNIQYF. DNA for the CDR3: TGTGCCAGCAGTTACCTGAATCAGGTGGTCGCCAAAAACATTCAGTACTTC.

This clonotype was observed a handful of times. This chain's CDR3 is CASRGGTLNYNEQFF. For the CDR3, the DNA is TGTGCCAGCAGAGGCGGGACTCTTAATTACAATGAGCAGTTCTTC. The chain carries TRBV3-1 and TRBJ2-1; the D gene is possibly TRBD2 (6 bases). This CDR3 is built from 15 residues. Per germline, CDR1 LGHDT and CDR2 YNNKEL (reference sequence). V was shortened by 6 bases and J by 4 bases, with 16 bases between the two germline ends.

In DNA form, the CDR3 reads TGTGCCAGCAGTTTCGGCTTCGGGCTGAACACTGAAGCTTTCTTT. Translated: CASSFGFGLNTEAFF. The chain combines TRBV12-3 or TRBV12-4 with TRBJ1-1; no firm D call. Trimming left V 3 bases short and J 0 bases short, with 11 bases between. The CDR3 sequence is 15 residues long.

The chain has TRBV12-3 or TRBV12-4 and TRBJ2-7, with 7 nucleotides matching TRBD1. V shed 4 bases and J 0 bases; nucleotides not matched to a gene: 9. This CDR3 is 16 amino acids long. The chain's CDR3 is CASSSIGTVYSYEQYF. CDR3 DNA sequence: TGTGCCAGCAGTTCGATAGGGACAGTTTACTCCTACGAGCAGTACTTC.

The chain uses TRBV7-9 and TRBJ2-7, with D perhaps TRBD1 (5 bases). CDR1 is SEHNR and CDR2 is FQNEAQ in the germline V gene (reference sequence). Trimming removed 6 bases from V and 3 bases from J, with 18 bases in between. The CDR3 consists of 15 residues. This chain's CDR3 is CASSYTRVSLYEQYF. CDR3 in DNA: TGTGCCAGCAGTTACACCAGGGTTTCCCTCTACGAGCAGTACTTC.

The chain links TRBV6-1 to TRBJ1-1; D is unclear. V was clipped by 1 base and J by 4 bases, with 7 bases between them. There are 13 residues in the CDR3. Germline CDR1 MNHNS, CDR2 SASEGT. CDR3 sequence reads: CASSEGKTTEAFF. CDR3 nucleotide sequence: TGTGCCAGCAGTGAAGGGAAGACCACTGAAGCTTTCTTT.

CDR3 region: CASSFRDSYVTDTQYF. The DNA for the CDR3 is TGTGCCAGCAGCTTCCGGGACAGCTATGTAACAGATACGCAGTATTTT. V and J are TRBV11-2 and TRBJ2-3, with 7 bases identical to TRBD1. This CDR3 is 16 amino acids long. V was clipped by 3 bases and J by 3 bases; unmatched bases: 9. Per germline, CDR1 SGHAT and CDR2 FQNNGV.